A selection of T cell receptor beta chains follows, all from one sample in a study of blood T cell repertoires in COVID-19. Produced via immunoSEQ multiplex PCR; TCRdb's table is partial and in-frame only. The sample shows some 300,000 clones, about nine tenths of them seen only once. The specimen sequenced was peripheral blood. The origin of the receptors is a woman aged 45-60 years with COVID-19, enrolled during active disease. The CDR3 runs from the conserved cysteine through the conserved F or W. The order of the fields is J gene, clone size, V gene, D gene, CDR3 protein, CDR3 DNA. D genes are given only for firm matches. Clone size is not always given. Where it is, it says once, few, many or a class for expanded clones.

TRBJ1-1 | NA | TRBV11-3 | NA | CASSSEPYGTEAFF | TGTGCCAGCAGCTCGGAGCCTTACGGCACTGAAGCTTTCTTT
TRBJ1-1 | NA | TRBV19 | TRBD1 | CATRDRESEAFF | TGTGCCACTCGGGACAGGGAATCTGAGGCTTTCTTT
TRBJ2-1 | NA | TRBV10-3 | TRBD2 | CAISESSGVNEQFF | TGTGCCATCAGTGAGTCTAGCGGGGTCAATGAGCAGTTCTTC
TRBJ2-7 | NA | TRBV28 | TRBD1 | CASRLGTAVSYEQYF | TGTGCCAGCAGACTGGGGACAGCAGTCTCCTACGAGCAGTACTTC
TRBJ2-5 | NA | TRBV6-5 | NA | CATTGNKETQYF | TGTGCCACCACAGGGAATAAAGAGACCCAGTACTTC
TRBJ2-1 | once | TRBV11-2 | NA | CASSPRQEYNEQFF | TGTGCCAGCAGCCCCCGACAGGAATACAATGAGCAGTTCTTC
TRBJ2-1 | NA | TRBV11-2 | NA | CASSYPAAYNEQFF | TGTGCCAGCAGCTACCCAGCGGCTTACAATGAGCAGTTCTTC
TRBJ1-4 | NA | TRBV3-1/TRBV3-2 | TRBD1 | CASSQVWGRGNEKLFF | TGTGCCAGCAGCCAAGTTTGGGGCAGGGGGAATGAAAAACTGTTTTTT
TRBJ2-7 | NA | TRBV28 | NA | CASSPRLGAPYYEQYF | TGTGCCAGCAGTCCAAGACTAGGGGCTCCCTACTACGAGCAGTACTTC
TRBJ2-6 | NA | TRBV4-1 | TRBD2 | CASSQVRSSGSNWANVLTF | TGCGCCAGCAGCCAAGTCAGGAGTAGCGGGAGTAACTGGGCCAACGTCCTGACTTTC
TRBJ2-2 | NA | TRBV28 | TRBD2 | CASSLGASGRIGELFF | TGTGCCAGCAGTTTAGGGGCTAGCGGGAGAATCGGGGAGCTGTTTTTT
TRBJ2-7 | NA | TRBV10-3 | TRBD1 | CAISPGTGGSYEQYF | TGTGCCATCAGTCCCGGGACAGGGGGTTCCTACGAGCAGTACTTC
TRBJ2-3 | NA | TRBV5-1 | TRBD2 | CASSFAGEAQYF | TGCGCCAGCAGCTTCGCGGGAGAAGCGCAGTATTTT
TRBJ2-5 | NA | TRBV30 | NA | CAWKGRVQETQYF | TGTGCCTGGAAGGGCAGGGTCCAAGAGACCCAGTACTTC
TRBJ2-5 | NA | TRBV24-1 | TRBD2 | CATGTSGRSAQETQYF | TGTGCCACCGGGACTAGCGGACGGTCCGCCCAAGAGACCCAGTACTTC
TRBJ1-6 | NA | TRBV5-1 | NA | CASSLSPNGNSPLHF | TGCGCCAGCAGCTTGAGTCCCAACGGGAACTCACCCCTCCACTTT
TRBJ2-7 | NA | TRBV5-6 | TRBD2 | CASSLGWREVYEQYF | TGTGCCAGCAGCTTAGGTTGGCGGGAGGTATACGAGCAGTACTTC
TRBJ1-1 | NA | TRBV3-1/TRBV3-2 | TRBD1 | CASSQLPGTENTEAFF | TGTGCCAGCAGCCAACTTCCCGGGACAGAAAACACTGAAGCTTTCTTT
TRBJ2-7 | NA | TRBV6-6 | TRBD2 | CASSLTGGASYEQYF | TGTGCCAGCAGTTTGACCGGGGGGGCCTCCTACGAGCAGTACTTC
TRBJ1-4 | NA | TRBV13 | NA | CASSLGVSEKLFF | TGTGCCAGCAGCTTAGGGGTGAGCGAAAAACTGTTTTTT